This T cell receptor (beta chain) was captured by sequencing in a study of Ad26.COV2.S vaccination and SARS-CoV-2 variants. Sequenced by immunoSEQ multiplex PCR; TCRdb stores in-frame clones only, minus some. The sample includes about 400,000 clones, 88% of them seen just once. V was trimmed by 4 bases and J by 8 bases, leaving 17 bases between them. Germline CDR1 and CDR2: KGHSH and LQKENI. The CDR3 extends over 14 amino acids. As to treatment: roughly 19 received Ad26.COV2.S at low or high dose, single or two shots; a few received placebo; per-sample allocation not given. It was on day 63 after the first vaccine or placebo injection that samples were taken. Ad26.COV2.S expressed prefusion-stabilized spike from the original Wuhan strain.

The chain joins TRBV18 to TRBJ1-2, with D possibly being TRBD1 (5 bases). The specimen comprised peripheral blood, sampled in a trial of Ad26.COV2.S vaccine versus placebo. The receptor was isolated from a person between 18 and 65 years old who received the Ad26.COV2.S COVID-19 vaccine or a placebo. The DNA of the CDR3 is TGTGCCAGCTCACTGGGGGGGTCAGGAGGCGGCTACACCTTC. Residues: CASSLGGSGGGYTF.